This section outlines one T cell receptor (beta chain) sequence together with its context. Its antigen is unidentified. CDR1 is SGHTA and CDR2 is FQGNSA in the germline V gene. The CDR3 runs to 15 residues. V lost 1 base to trimming and J lost 5 bases; unmatched junction nucleotides: 4. This specimen belongs to a study of response to subunit inactivated influenza vaccine. Study-wide results and limits: Each seasonal influenza vaccination recruits few new T cells, the authors suggested.

TCRdb passed the RT-PCR reads through MiXCR, listing each CDR3 protein once. Of about 830,000 distinct CDR3 sequences detected, 18% appear once; the ten largest clones hold roughly 11%. The source was PBMCs from blood, collected less than 6 days after vaccination. The chain is built from TRBV7-2 and TRBJ2-1, with 8 bases that match TRBD1. The source is a man aged 50-59 years who received an inactivated influenza vaccine. CDR3 protein: CASSLVGRGHNEQFF. As DNA, the CDR3 is TGTGCCAGCAGCTTAGTCGGCAGGGGGCACAATGAGCAGTTCTTC.